This T cell receptor (beta chain) comes out of a study of cytomegalovirus exposure and HLA in healthy donors. Broader study findings: Follow-up analysis later connected one missense variant in DCLRE1C with trimming of TCR beta V- and J-genes. The HLA-A and HLA-B alleles of most subjects were reportedly predicted accurately from TCR beta sequences.

Both 60 Vbeta primers and 13 Jbeta primers went into the PCR. The repertoire was sequenced with immunoSEQ multiplex PCR; TCRdb's copy has only in-frame clones and lacks some. The sample consists of approximately 290,000 clones, 80% of them appearing once. As to this clone: Antigen unknown.

The CDR3 is made up of 18 amino acids. Germline CDR1 reads SGHAT; CDR2 reads FQNNGV. Trimming removed 1 base from V and 11 bases from J; junction bases left unmatched: 18. The donors gave bone marrow, and they were healthy. V and J are TRBV11-2 and TRBJ1-1; 11 nucleotides match TRBD1. Material: PBMCs. The receptor's source is a girl between 2 and 10 years old in good health and CMV-seronegative. CDR3 in amino acids: CASSLVFLGGQGARGAFF. The CDR3 DNA is TGTGCCAGCAGCTTAGTTTTCCTAGGAGGACAGGGGGCTAGAGGTGCTTTCTTT. Complete variable domain (other parts from reference TRBV11-2 and TRBJ1-1): EAGVAQSPRYKIIEKRQSVAFWCNPISGHATLYWYQQILGQGPKLLIQFQNNGVVDDSQLPKDRFSAERLKGVDSTLKIQPAKLEDSAVYLCASSLVFLGGQGARGAFFGQGTRLTVV.